The next 8 T cell receptor beta chains were all read from a single sample in a study of identical twins. TCRdb called the 5' RACE reads again in MiXCR, with one record for every CDR3 protein. The sample has 500,000 or so distinct CDR3 sequences; roughly 21% are singletons. These data were also reused for a study on T cells expressing NK-cell markers.

Sequenced material: CD4+ T cells sorted from blood. The receptors shown here come from a woman younger than 35 in good health.

Only a few counts were recorded for this clonotype. CDR3 nucleotide sequence: TGCAGTGCTCTTCAGGGGGTGTGGGCAGATACGCAGTATTTT. Translated, it gives CSALQGVWADTQYF. The rearrangement joins TRBV20-1 to TRBJ2-3; 7 bases are shared with TRBD1. V lost 5 bases and J lost 4; bases outside the gene matches: 9. CDR1 is DFQATT and CDR2 is SNEGSKA in the germline V gene (reference sequence). The CDR3 spans 14 residues.

The V gene is TRBV6-2 or TRBV6-3, the J gene TRBJ2-1, with TRBD2 as a possible D gene (6 bases). Germline V gene lookup returns CDR1 MNHEY and CDR2 SVGEGT. Deletions cut 1 base from V and 8 bases from J, with 12 bases between. The CDR3 is made up of 14 amino acids. As DNA, the CDR3 is TGTGCCAGCAGTTACTTTCGGGAGAACGATGAGCAGTTCTTC. Translation: CASSYFRENDEQFF.

This CDR3 is CASSLLGSGSTDTQYF. The CDR3 DNA sequence: TGTGCCAGCAGTTTACTCGGGAGCGGGAGCACAGATACGCAGTATTTT. The chain couples TRBV27 to TRBJ2-3; a weak D match, TRBD2 (6 bases). This CDR3 has 16 residues. The V end was cut by 2 bases, the J end by 0 bases, with 12 bases between. The germline CDR1 and CDR2 sequences are MNHEY and SMNVEV (reference sequence).

This chain links TRBV10-3 with TRBJ1-5, with 7 positions matching TRBD1. Germline V gives CDR1 ENHRY, CDR2 SYGVKD. Trimming at V came to 3 bases and at J to 5 bases, leaving 4 bases not matched to a gene. The CDR3 has 14 residues. The CDR3 here is CAISDVDRDQPQHF. The CDR3 nucleotides read TGTGCCATCAGTGATGTTGACAGGGATCAGCCCCAGCATTTT.

The chain uses TRBV7-6 and TRBJ2-1, with TRBD2 matching over 13 bases. With 6 bases clipped from V and 2 bases from J, the junction kept 13 bases outside the gene matches. The CDR3 has 19 residues. Germline V gene sequence: CDR1 SGHVS, CDR2 FNYEAQ. The CDR3 DNA is TGTGCCAGCAGTTGGACTAGCGGGAGTCCCCTCCAGACCTACAATGAGCAGTTCTTC. Translated, it gives CASSWTSGSPLQTYNEQFF.

The chain couples TRBV5-4 to TRBJ2-2; 8 positions match TRBD2. The CDR3 length is 15 residues. Germline V CDR1 and CDR2: SGHNT, YYREEE (reference sequence). V lost 2 bases to trimming and J lost 7 bases; unmatched junction nucleotides: 7. CDR3 DNA sequence: TGTGCCAGCAGCTTCCAAGCGGGAGTGGACGGGGAGCTGTTTTTT. Residues: CASSFQAGVDGELFF.

This clonotype was observed a handful of times. The chain is built from TRBV20-1 and TRBJ2-1; the D is unclear. Germline V gene lookup returns CDR1 DFQATT and CDR2 SNEGSKA (reference sequence). Trimming stripped 3 bases from V and 9 bases from J, with 9 bases between. The CDR3 contains 11 residues. Here the CDR3 DNA reads TGCAGTGCTAGGGTCGTGGCTGAGCAGTTCTTC. Translation: CSARVVAEQFF.

In this sample, this clonotype turned up a few times. The chain has TRBV5-6 and TRBJ1-4; D might be TRBD1 (6 bases). The germline V and J ends were trimmed by 3 bases and 8 bases, with 14 bases remaining between them. The CDR3 covers 14 residues. CDR1 and CDR2 from the germline V gene are SGHDT and YYEEEE. The CDR3: CASSWGGAGEKLFF. The DNA for the CDR3 is TGTGCCAGCAGCTGGGGGGGGGCTGGGGAAAAACTGTTTTTT.